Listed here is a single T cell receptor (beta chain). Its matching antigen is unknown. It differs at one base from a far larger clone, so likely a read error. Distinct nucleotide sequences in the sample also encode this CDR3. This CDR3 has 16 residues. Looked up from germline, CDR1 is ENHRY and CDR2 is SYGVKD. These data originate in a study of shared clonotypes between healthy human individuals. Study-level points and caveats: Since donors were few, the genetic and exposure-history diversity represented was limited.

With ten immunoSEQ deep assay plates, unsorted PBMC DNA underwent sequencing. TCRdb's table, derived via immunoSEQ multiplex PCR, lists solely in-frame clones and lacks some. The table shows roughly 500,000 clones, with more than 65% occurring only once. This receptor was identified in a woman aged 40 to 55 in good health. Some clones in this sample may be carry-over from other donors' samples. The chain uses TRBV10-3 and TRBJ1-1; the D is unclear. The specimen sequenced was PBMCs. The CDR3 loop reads CAISESRGIGSAEAFF. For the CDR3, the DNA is TGTGCCATCAGTGAGTCTCGGGGTATAGGTTCGGCTGAAGCCTTCTTT.